This T cell receptor beta chain is drawn from a study of neurological immune-mediated disorders. The CDR3 loop spans 17 amino acids. Trimming at V came to 1 base and at J to 3 bases, leaving 10 bases not matched to a gene. The germline gives CDR1 SGHRS, CDR2 YFSETQ. Via MiXCR, TCRdb re-called the 5' RACE reads, giving one row per CDR3 protein. There are about 46,000 distinct CDR3 sequences in the sample; 1.9% occur only once, and approximately 2.1% lies in the top ten. This clonotype was seen many times. Sequencing used PBMCs. The J gene is TRBJ2-3, the V gene TRBV5-1; TRBD1 aligns across 8 bases. This receptor was identified in a woman in her thirties or forties with multiple sclerosis. The CDR3: CASSLSSGGVRTDTQYF. CDR3 bases: TGCGCCAGCAGCTTGTCCTCAGGGGGCGTTAGAACAGATACGCAGTATTTT.